This T cell receptor beta chain was recovered during a study of T-cell reconstitution after alpha-beta-depleted transplantation in children. This clonotype occurred a few times. As yet, its antigen is unknown. This CDR3 is 16 amino acids long. V lost 4 bases and J lost 12; bases outside the gene matches: 11. Germline CDR1 SGHRS, CDR2 YFSETQ. As it was prepared, the TCRbeta library received unique molecular identifiers. TCRdb itself ran the PCR reads through MiXCR, one entry per CDR3 protein. Of 450,000 to 700,000 distinct CDR3 sequences in the sample, 25% to 30% were seen once. General study results and limits: Most T-cell counts and diversity one year after the transplant came from T cells that were newly produced. Recipient T cells and thymic progenitors that survived gave rise to the high TCRbeta diversity observed at day 60 in some patients. By about two months after transplant, alpha-beta T cells reportedly arose from several hundred graft clones that had expanded.

The rearrangement joins TRBV5-1 to TRBJ2-1, with TRBD2 matching 15 bases. The source material was PBMCs, sampled before TCRalphabeta/CD19-depleted stem cell transplant. This TCR came from a boy less than two years old with Wiskott-Aldrich syndrome, due to receive a stem cell transplant. This CDR3 is CASSHGTSGRLYWQFF. The CDR3 DNA reads TGCGCCAGCAGCCACGGGACTAGCGGGAGGTTATATTGGCAGTTCTTC.